This T cell receptor (beta chain) was documented in a study of blood T cell repertoires in COVID-19. Overall study context: Samples representing acute and convalescent COVID-19 were sourced from the United States, Italy and Spain. T cells, B-cell-depleted T cells, or PBMCs provided the cDNA or gDNA that served as material.

The CDR3 is 16 residues long. Germline lookup yields CDR1 SGHRS and CDR2 YFSETQ. Trimming cost V 0 bases and J 2 bases, with 14 bases left between them. Original analysis: For nucleated cells, counts were estimated from reference gene primer amplification. Sequenced by immunoSEQ multiplex PCR; TCRdb stores in-frame clones only, minus some. The V and J calls and clone size were taken over from that table, and D and trimming were inferred from the DNA. This sample carries 200,000 or so clones, almost 85% of them seen once, and the ten largest clones take around 6.9%. The sample consisted of peripheral blood. This receptor was identified in a human donor with acute or convalescent COVID-19. The donor label of this sample is uncertain. The chain joins TRBV5-1 to TRBJ1-1, with a tentative D call TRBD1 (5 bases). Here the CDR3 DNA reads TGCGCCAGCAGCTTGGGGCCCTGGCGGGGCAACACTGAAGCTTTCTTT. Translating gives CASSLGPWRGNTEAFF.